Described below is a single T cell receptor beta chain sequence and its context. As yet, its antigen is unknown. Addition of a universal primer site occurred through template switching, and cDNA carried unique molecular identifiers. TCRdb itself ran the 5' RACE reads through MiXCR, one entry per CDR3 protein. Of hundreds of thousands of distinct CDR3 sequences in the sample, roughly 6% are singletons; the top ten hold about 1.8%. The CDR3 runs to 16 residues. From germline, CDR1 is SGHRS and CDR2 YFSETQ. V lost 4 bases to trimming and J lost 13 bases; unmatched junction nucleotides: 20. This sample stems from a study of identical twins. Findings of the study overall: It was cross-sectional statistical analysis, not following the same donors, that the conclusions relied on.

Sequencing input: naive T cells sorted from blood. The origin of this receptor is a man between 18 and 35 years old in good health. The V gene is TRBV5-1, the J gene TRBJ2-4, with 7 positions matching TRBD1. This chain's CDR3 is CASSNRDRAAKNTQYF. The CDR3 region has the DNA TGCGCCAGCAGCAACCGGGACAGAGCAGCCAAAAACACACAGTACTTC.